This is a list of T cell receptor beta chains from one sample in a study of blood T cell repertoires in COVID-19. The table came from immunoSEQ multiplex PCR; TCRdb's copy has only in-frame clones and leaves some out. The sample carries approximately 140,000 clones, about nine tenths recorded once. Specimen: peripheral blood. Receptor source: a human donor in a cohort sampled during active COVID-19. The CDR3 runs from the conserved cysteine through the conserved F or W. The order of the fields is D gene, CDR3 length, clone size, J gene, V gene, CDR3 protein, CDR3 DNA. The D gene is left open where the match is weak. Only some rows state a clone size, as once, few, many or a class for expanded clones.

d_call: .; cdr3_length: 15; clone_size: .; j_call: TRBJ2-4; v_call: TRBV27; cdr3_aa: CASSLLSAAKNIQYF; cdr3_nt: TGTGCCAGCAGTTTACTGTCAGCGGCGAAAAACATTCAGTACTTC
d_call: .; cdr3_length: 15; clone_size: .; j_call: TRBJ1-1; v_call: TRBV7-2; cdr3_aa: CASSLREAGGTEAFF; cdr3_nt: TGTGCCAGCAGCCTAAGAGAGGCGGGGGGAACTGAAGCTTTCTTT
d_call: .; cdr3_length: 13; clone_size: .; j_call: TRBJ1-1; v_call: TRBV30; cdr3_aa: CAWSVQGNTEAFF; cdr3_nt: TGTGCCTGGAGTGTACAGGGGAACACTGAAGCTTTCTTT
d_call: .; cdr3_length: 15; clone_size: .; j_call: TRBJ1-1; v_call: TRBV6-5; cdr3_aa: CASSYLGRGNTEAFF; cdr3_nt: TGTGCCAGCAGTTACTTAGGCAGGGGGAACACTGAAGCTTTCTTT
d_call: .; cdr3_length: 13; clone_size: .; j_call: TRBJ1-5; v_call: TRBV7-6; cdr3_aa: CASSPRNNQPQHF; cdr3_nt: TGTGCCAGCAGCCCCAGAAACAATCAGCCCCAGCATTTT
d_call: .; cdr3_length: 14; clone_size: .; j_call: TRBJ2-7; v_call: TRBV5-4; cdr3_aa: CASSTDPNIYEQYF; cdr3_nt: TGTGCCAGCAGCACAGACCCCAACATCTACGAGCAGTACTTC
d_call: TRBD2; cdr3_length: 16; clone_size: .; j_call: TRBJ2-5; v_call: TRBV7-2; cdr3_aa: CASSFGRAGPSETQYF; cdr3_nt: TGTGCCAGCAGCTTTGGTCGAGCGGGACCCTCGGAGACCCAGTACTTC
d_call: .; cdr3_length: 13; clone_size: .; j_call: TRBJ1-6; v_call: TRBV30; cdr3_aa: CAWSVRSRVTLHF; cdr3_nt: TGTGCCTGGAGTGTACGGAGTCGCGTTACCCTCCACTTT
d_call: .; cdr3_length: 15; clone_size: .; j_call: TRBJ2-1; v_call: TRBV19; cdr3_aa: CASSIGEVPYNEQFF; cdr3_nt: TGTGCCAGTAGTATCGGAGAGGTCCCCTACAATGAGCAGTTCTTC
d_call: TRBD2; cdr3_length: 16; clone_size: .; j_call: TRBJ2-7; v_call: TRBV7-8; cdr3_aa: CASSPSGGLHSYEQYF; cdr3_nt: TGTGCCAGCAGCCCTAGCGGGGGGCTACACTCCTACGAGCAGTACTTC
d_call: .; cdr3_length: 13; clone_size: .; j_call: TRBJ1-1; v_call: TRBV28; cdr3_aa: CASSSRTPGKAFF; cdr3_nt: TGTGCCAGCAGTTCAAGGACACCCGGAAAAGCTTTCTTT
d_call: .; cdr3_length: 13; clone_size: .; j_call: TRBJ2-7; v_call: TRBV7-9; cdr3_aa: CASSLAGGDFRYF; cdr3_nt: TGTGCCAGCAGCTTAGCAGGGGGGGACTTTAGGTACTTC
d_call: TRBD1; cdr3_length: 17; clone_size: .; j_call: TRBJ1-6; v_call: TRBV6-1; cdr3_aa: CASSASGTGSYNSPLHF; cdr3_nt: TGTGCCAGCAGTGCGTCCGGGACAGGGAGCTATAATTCACCCCTCCACTTT
d_call: .; cdr3_length: 12; clone_size: .; j_call: TRBJ1-1; v_call: TRBV20-1; cdr3_aa: CSASPRDTEAFF; cdr3_nt: TGCAGTGCTAGTCCCCGGGACACTGAAGCTTTCTTT
d_call: .; cdr3_length: 11; clone_size: .; j_call: TRBJ2-1; v_call: TRBV28; cdr3_aa: CASRFNNEQFF; cdr3_nt: TGTGCCAGCCGGTTTAACAATGAGCAGTTCTTC
d_call: .; cdr3_length: 17; clone_size: .; j_call: TRBJ2-2; v_call: TRBV7-2; cdr3_aa: CASRTTGRWEITGELFF; cdr3_nt: TGTGCCAGCAGGACGACAGGGAGGTGGGAGATCACCGGGGAGCTGTTTTTT
d_call: .; cdr3_length: 12; clone_size: .; j_call: TRBJ1-5; v_call: TRBV6-5; cdr3_aa: CASSRSGGPQHF; cdr3_nt: TGTGCCAGCAGTCGAAGCGGGGGGCCCCAGCATTTT
d_call: .; cdr3_length: 15; clone_size: .; j_call: TRBJ2-1; v_call: TRBV7-6; cdr3_aa: CASSSRPTFRDEQFF; cdr3_nt: TGTGCCAGCAGTTCTAGACCGACCTTCCGCGATGAGCAGTTCTTC
d_call: TRBD1; cdr3_length: 15; clone_size: .; j_call: TRBJ2-7; v_call: TRBV6-5; cdr3_aa: CASSRGTGLGYEQYF; cdr3_nt: TGTGCCAGCAGTCGGGGGACAGGCTTAGGCTACGAGCAGTACTTC
d_call: .; cdr3_length: 16; clone_size: once; j_call: TRBJ1-3; v_call: TRBV28; cdr3_aa: CATARLDYLSGNTIYF; cdr3_nt: TGTGCCACCGCTCGCCTGGACTACCTCTCTGGAAACACCATATATTTT
d_call: TRBD2; cdr3_length: 17; clone_size: .; j_call: TRBJ2-3; v_call: TRBV28; cdr3_aa: CASKISGLAGELNTQYF; cdr3_nt: TGTGCCAGCAAAATCTCGGGACTAGCGGGAGAATTAAATACGCAGTATTTT
d_call: TRBD2; cdr3_length: 17; clone_size: .; j_call: TRBJ2-2; v_call: TRBV11-2; cdr3_aa: CASSEVLAGVQTGELFF; cdr3_nt: TGTGCCAGCAGCGAGGTTCTAGCGGGAGTACAGACCGGGGAGCTGTTTTTT
d_call: .; cdr3_length: 19; clone_size: .; j_call: TRBJ1-2; v_call: TRBV4-3; cdr3_aa: CASSQDPPLGGGGNYGYTF; cdr3_nt: TGCGCCAGCAGCCAAGATCCACCCCTGGGAGGGGGAGGAAACTATGGCTACACCTTC
d_call: .; cdr3_length: 15; clone_size: .; j_call: TRBJ2-1; v_call: TRBV13; cdr3_aa: CASSLGNRLYNEQFF; cdr3_nt: TGTGCCAGCAGCTTAGGGAACCGACTGTACAATGAGCAGTTCTTC
d_call: .; cdr3_length: 16; clone_size: .; j_call: TRBJ1-5; v_call: TRBV19; cdr3_aa: CASTPFNGGGNQPQHF; cdr3_nt: TGTGCCAGTACCCCGTTCAATGGGGGGGGCAATCAGCCCCAGCATTTT
d_call: TRBD2; cdr3_length: 15; clone_size: .; j_call: TRBJ2-7; v_call: TRBV4-3; cdr3_aa: CASSQTSGASYEQYF; cdr3_nt: TGCGCCAGCAGCCAAACTAGCGGGGCCTCCTACGAGCAGTACTTC
d_call: .; cdr3_length: 14; clone_size: .; j_call: TRBJ2-5; v_call: TRBV3-1/TRBV3-2; cdr3_aa: CASSPRTAQETQYF; cdr3_nt: TGTGCCAGCAGTCCCCGGACAGCACAAGAGACCCAGTACTTC
d_call: .; cdr3_length: 12; clone_size: .; j_call: TRBJ2-7; v_call: TRBV6-2/TRBV6-3; cdr3_aa: CASSQGGYEQYF; cdr3_nt: TGTGCCAGCAGTCAAGGGGGCTACGAGCAGTACTTC
d_call: .; cdr3_length: 16; clone_size: .; j_call: TRBJ1-5; v_call: TRBV7-8; cdr3_aa: CASSLTDTRSNQPQHF; cdr3_nt: TGTGCCAGCAGCCTCACGGACACCAGAAGCAATCAGCCCCAGCATTTT
d_call: TRBD1; cdr3_length: 14; clone_size: .; j_call: TRBJ1-2; v_call: TRBV24-1; cdr3_aa: CATKAGGTNYGYTF; cdr3_nt: TGTGCCACCAAGGCAGGGGGCACTAACTATGGCTACACCTTC
d_call: TRBD2; cdr3_length: 18; clone_size: .; j_call: TRBJ2-7; v_call: TRBV3-1/TRBV3-2; cdr3_aa: CASSPPGLAGESSYEQYF; cdr3_nt: TGTGCCAGCAGCCCCCCGGGACTAGCGGGGGAGAGCTCCTACGAGCAGTACTTC
d_call: .; cdr3_length: 14; clone_size: .; j_call: TRBJ2-7; v_call: TRBV27; cdr3_aa: CASSRSQTSYEQYF; cdr3_nt: TGTGCCAGCAGCCGGTCCCAGACTTCCTACGAGCAGTACTTC
d_call: .; cdr3_length: 16; clone_size: .; j_call: TRBJ2-1; v_call: TRBV5-1; cdr3_aa: CASSLRDSGSYNEQFF; cdr3_nt: TGCGCCAGCAGCTTGAGGGACTCGGGTTCCTACAATGAGCAGTTCTTC
d_call: .; cdr3_length: 13; clone_size: once; j_call: TRBJ1-2; v_call: TRBV27; cdr3_aa: CASSLSWSYGYTF; cdr3_nt: TGTGCCAGCAGTTTATCGTGGAGCTATGGCTACACCTTC
d_call: .; cdr3_length: 15; clone_size: few; j_call: TRBJ2-3; v_call: TRBV6-1; cdr3_aa: CASSEEVRATDTQYF; cdr3_nt: TGTGCCAGCAGTGAAGAGGTCAGGGCAACAGATACGCAGTATTTT
d_call: TRBD2; cdr3_length: 12; clone_size: .; j_call: TRBJ2-2; v_call: TRBV12-3/TRBV12-4; cdr3_aa: CASRREPGELFF; cdr3_nt: TGTGCCAGCAGGCGGGAGCCCGGGGAGCTGTTTTTT
d_call: .; cdr3_length: 12; clone_size: .; j_call: TRBJ2-3; v_call: TRBV28; cdr3_aa: CASRSSTDTQYF; cdr3_nt: TGTGCCAGCAGGAGCAGCACAGATACGCAGTATTTT
d_call: .; cdr3_length: 11; clone_size: few; j_call: TRBJ2-7; v_call: TRBV20-1; cdr3_aa: CSAQPVDEQYF; cdr3_nt: TGCAGTGCTCAACCGGTCGACGAGCAGTACTTC
d_call: .; cdr3_length: 13; clone_size: .; j_call: TRBJ1-2; v_call: TRBV29-1; cdr3_aa: CSVGGGARNGYTF; cdr3_nt: TGCAGCGTTGGTGGGGGGGCTCGGAATGGCTACACCTTC
d_call: TRBD1; cdr3_length: 15; clone_size: once; j_call: TRBJ2-1; v_call: TRBV29-1; cdr3_aa: CSVDGTGLIGNEQFF; cdr3_nt: TGCAGCGTTGACGGGACAGGGTTAATTGGCAATGAGCAGTTCTTC
d_call: .; cdr3_length: 15; clone_size: .; j_call: TRBJ1-2; v_call: TRBV18; cdr3_aa: CASSPPHRATYGYTF; cdr3_nt: TGTGCCAGCTCACCACCACACAGGGCTACCTATGGCTACACCTTC
d_call: TRBD1; cdr3_length: 15; clone_size: .; j_call: TRBJ1-4; v_call: TRBV30; cdr3_aa: CAWREGTGLNEKLFF; cdr3_nt: TGTGCCTGGAGGGAGGGGACAGGGTTAAACGAAAAACTGTTTTTT